These T cell receptor beta chains were read from a single sample in a study of OX40 agonist ivuxolimab in advanced cancers. This table comes from immunoSEQ multiplex PCR, and its TCRdb copy is limited to in-frame clones, with some not included. In the table there are approximately 76,000 clones, roughly 85% of which are singletons. The source material was CD4+ or CD8+ T cells sorted from blood, sampled in a trial of the OX40 agonist ivuxolimab. The receptors shown here come from an adult with an advanced solid tumor such as melanoma, head and neck, liver or kidney cancer. Each CDR3 is given with its conserved first and last residue. D genes are given only for firm matches. For some rows the clone size is stated as once, few or many, or as a class when expanded; others skip it.

v_call	clone_size	j_call	d_call	cdr3_aa	cdr3_nt
TRBV7-2	few	TRBJ1-6	.	CASSLGPNNSPLHF	TGTGCCAGCAGCCTGGGGCCGAATAATTCACCCCTCCACTTT
TRBV28	.	TRBJ1-2	.	CASSSGALKYGYTF	TGTGCCAGCAGTTCGGGGGCGCTGAAATATGGCTACACCTTC
TRBV2	.	TRBJ2-3	.	CASSDRDTQYF	TGTGCCAGCAGTGATCGAGATACGCAGTATTTT
TRBV6-6	once	TRBJ2-3	.	CGTERGQRTDTQYF	TGTGGTACAGAAAGGGGACAACGCACAGATACGCAGTATTTT
TRBV7-2	.	TRBJ1-2	.	CASSLGATAHNYGYTF	TGTGCCAGCAGCTTAGGGGCCACAGCGCATAACTATGGCTACACCTTC
TRBV30	many	TRBJ1-2	TRBD1	CAWSRQGAYGYTF	TGTGCCTGGAGTAGACAGGGGGCCTATGGCTACACCTTC
TRBV6-5	.	TRBJ1-1	.	CASSPNEILNTEAFF	TGTGCCAGCAGCCCAAACGAGATACTGAACACTGAAGCTTTCTTT
TRBV25-1	.	TRBJ1-1	.	CASSGRPGGNTEAFF	TGTGCCAGCAGTGGCAGACCGGGGGGGAACACTGAAGCTTTCTTT
TRBV29-1	.	TRBJ1-1	.	CSGWSGWEGNTEAFF	TGCAGCGGCTGGAGTGGGTGGGAAGGGAACACTGAAGCTTTCTTT
TRBV9	.	TRBJ1-1	TRBD1	CASSVAGQDLSNTEAFF	TGTGCCAGCAGCGTAGCGGGACAGGATTTATCGAACACTGAAGCTTTCTTT
TRBV7-2	.	TRBJ1-5	.	CASSLRTNQPQHF	TGTGCCAGCAGCTTACGGACAAATCAGCCCCAGCATTTT
TRBV11-2	.	TRBJ2-1	TRBD2	CASSLVGLAGYNEQFF	TGTGCCAGCAGCTTAGTAGGGCTAGCGGGTTACAATGAGCAGTTCTTC
TRBV11-2	.	TRBJ2-3	.	CASSLREVGGGPSTDTQYF	TGTGCCAGCAGCTTAAGGGAGGTCGGGGGTGGCCCTAGCACAGATACGCAGTATTTT
TRBV4-3	once	TRBJ2-7	TRBD2	CASSQQSGGEQYF	TGCGCCAGCAGCCAGCAAAGCGGGGGAGAGCAGTACTTC
TRBV5-5	.	TRBJ1-5	.	CASSLQGLGPNQPQHF	TGTGCCAGCAGCTTGCAGGGTCTGGGGCCCAATCAGCCCCAGCATTTT
TRBV6-5	.	TRBJ1-5	TRBD1	CASRLGQRSPQPQHF	TGTGCCAGCAGGCTGGGACAGAGAAGCCCTCAGCCCCAGCATTTT
TRBV18	.	TRBJ1-3	.	CASSPTVSGNTIYF	TGTGCCAGCTCACCGACAGTTTCTGGAAACACCATATATTTT
TRBV23-1	.	TRBJ2-7	.	CASSQFPHPPPGDEQYF	TGCGCCAGCAGTCAATTCCCCCACCCTCCTCCAGGCGACGAGCAGTACTTC
TRBV30	.	TRBJ2-7	.	CAWSLGGSSYEQYF	TGTGCCTGGAGCTTAGGGGGGAGTTCCTACGAGCAGTACTTC
TRBV27	.	TRBJ1-4	.	CASSLSPGEHEKLFF	TGTGCCAGCAGTTTATCTCCAGGGGAGCACGAAAAACTGTTTTTT
TRBV10-3	once	TRBJ1-6	TRBD1	CAISDDPGQRKVGSYNSPLHF	TGTGCCATCAGTGACGACCCGGGACAGAGAAAGGTCGGGTCCTATAATTCACCCCTCCACTTT
TRBV9	.	TRBJ2-7	TRBD1	CASSSGQATRSYEQYF	TGTGCCAGCAGCTCGGGACAGGCTACCCGTTCCTACGAGCAGTACTTC